This TCR beta chain was recovered during a study of CD8 T cells in ankylosing spondylitis. The V end lost 4 bases, the J end lost 9 bases, and 10 bases lay between the germline ends. Germline values: CDR1 SQVTM, CDR2 ANQGSEA. This CDR3 contains 11 residues. Preparation of TCR beta libraries was done by quantitative 5'-RACE with molecular barcodes. TCRdb re-called the 5' RACE reads through MiXCR, storing one row per CDR3 protein. Of 80,000 to 100,000 distinct CDR3 sequences in the sample, roughly 8.8% were seen once. The table lists this clonotype with many counts. The rearrangement joins TRBV29-1 to TRBJ2-1; D is unclear. The source of this sequence is a male donor with ankylosing spondylitis or in good health (not recorded which). The sequencing sample was made of blood, either unsorted or a sorted T cell fraction (not recorded which). Here the CDR3 DNA reads TGCAGCGTTGCTGGGTTTGCTGAGCAGTTCTTC. Translating gives CSVAGFAEQFF.